Shown below are 13 T cell receptor beta chains from a single sample sequenced in a study of blood T cells in healthy people across ages. The authors ran a second PCR of roughly 6 to 11 cycles using a sample-barcoded 5' primer and a J-beta primer mix. TCRdb reprocessed the 5' RACE reads with MiXCR, giving one entry per CDR3 protein. The sample lists about 590,000 distinct CDR3 sequences, approximately 30% occurring once. Input material: blood. These receptors were obtained from an elderly woman in good health.

For this clonotype: Germline is not matched at one junction end, which may reflect a read error. V gene TRBV28 combines with J gene TRBJ2-5; 10 bases align to TRBD2. The CDR3 covers 16 residues. Germline loops: CDR1 MDHEN, CDR2 SYDVKM. CDR3 sequence: CVSSGASGGTYNEQYF. CDR3 DNA sequence: TGTGTCAGCAGTGGGGCTAGCGGGGGTACCTACAATGAGCAGTACTTC. Full variable domain (remainder filled in from reference TRBV28 and TRBJ2-5): DVKVTQSSRYLVKRTGEKVFLECVQDMDHENMFWYRQDPGLGLRLIYFSYDVKMKEKGDIPEGYSVSREKKERFSLILESASTNQTSMYLCVSSGASGGTYNEQYFGPGTRLLVL.

This clonotype was observed a few times. CDR3 nucleotides: TGCAGTGCTAGAGACAGAAATAATGAAAAACTGTTTTTT. It codes for CSARDRNNEKLFF. The chain links TRBV20-1 to TRBJ1-4, with D unresolved. Germline V CDR1 and CDR2: DFQATT, SNEGSKA (reference sequence). This CDR3 is built from 13 residues. V lost 0 bases and J 4 bases, leaving 6 bases between the germline ends.

This clonotype was recorded many times. CDR3 sequence reads: CASSQTGIGGYTF. The CDR3 nucleotides are TGTGCCAGCAGTCAGACAGGGATCGGTGGCTACACCTTC. The rearrangement joins TRBV6-1 to TRBJ1-2; 7 bases line up with TRBD1. Germline CDR1 and CDR2: MNHNS and SASEGT. This CDR3 contains 13 residues. V dropped 5 bases and J dropped 7; count of bases not matched to a gene: 7.

Remarks on this clonotype: One base away lies a much larger clone, so this may be a sequencing read error. The chain recombines TRBV10-3 with TRBJ2-5, with 9 bases matching TRBD2. The CDR3 consists of 14 residues. The germline V gene encodes CDR1 ENHRY and CDR2 SYGVKD. V shed 6 bases, J shed 11 bases, and the junction held 13 bases outside the gene matches. DNA of the CDR3: TGTGCCATCAGGACCGCGGGGGGGCTATCTGAGCAGTACTTC. This sequence encodes CAIRTAGGLSEQYF.

Turning to this clonotype: A read error is possible here, since a much larger clone lies one base away. J is TRBJ2-5 and V is TRBV4-2, with TRBD2 identical over 7 bases. The CDR3 runs to 14 residues. Trimming cost V 3 bases and J 11 bases; bases outside gene matches: 12. CDR1 and CDR2 (germline): LGHNA, YNFKEQ. The CDR3 DNA follows: TGTGCCAGCAGCCAGCGACTAGCCTACAATGAGCAGTACTTC. It codes for CASSQRLAYNEQYF.

A remark on this clonotype: A much larger clone is a single base away; this may be a read error. V gene TRBV14 combines with J gene TRBJ1-2; possible D gene TRBD1, 6 bases. V lost 5 bases to trimming and J lost 7 bases, with 20 bases between them. Germline assignment: CDR1 SGHDN and CDR2 FVKESK. The CDR3 covers 15 residues. The CDR3 reads CASSIIDRPASGYTF. The CDR3 coding sequence is TGTGCCAGCAGCATCATAGACAGGCCTGCGAGTGGCTACACCTTC.

This clonotype was found a few times. The chain joins TRBV7-9 to TRBJ2-1; 10 nucleotides agree with TRBD1. CDR1 is SEHNR, CDR2 FQNEAQ, per germline (reference sequence). V shed 1 base and J 9 bases; nucleotides not matched to a gene: 3. CDR3 length equals 14 residues. This chain's CDR3 is CASSLGQGAGEQFF. The DNA of the CDR3 is TGTGCCAGCAGCTTAGGACAGGGGGCAGGTGAGCAGTTCTTC.

This clonotype was seen ten or more times. The chain carries TRBV20-1 and TRBJ1-1; the D gene is possibly TRBD1 (5 bases). V lost 0 bases to trimming and J lost 1 base, with 15 bases between them. The CDR3 consists of 16 residues. The germline CDR1 and CDR2 sequences are DFQATT and SNEGSKA (reference sequence). The CDR3 reads CSARDREGLRNTEAFF. Written as DNA, the CDR3 is TGCAGTGCTAGAGATAGGGAGGGGCTGCGGAACACTGAAGCTTTCTTT.

Ten or more counts support this clonotype. The CDR3 reads CASSWTGGSGGALWETQYF. The CDR3 DNA follows: TGTGCCAGCAGTTGGACTGGGGGAAGCGGGGGGGCATTGTGGGAGACCCAGTACTTC. The chain is built from TRBV6-5 and TRBJ2-5; TRBD2 aligns across 10 bases. The length of the CDR3 is 19 residues. The V segment lost 4 bases and the J segment 5 bases; nucleotides outside the gene matches: 19. The germline V gene has CDR1 MNHEY and CDR2 SVGAGI.

This chain joins TRBV15 and TRBJ1-2; 9 nucleotides agree with TRBD1. CDR3 length: 15 amino acids. After removal of 3 bases from V and 4 bases from J, the junction contained 6 bases not matched to a gene. CDR1 and CDR2 from the germline V gene are LNHNV and YYDKDF (reference sequence). In DNA form, the CDR3 reads TGTGCCACCAGCAGTGGGGACAGGGCGTCCTATGGCTACACCTTC. Translation gives CATSSGDRASYGYTF.

The rearrangement links TRBV13 to TRBJ2-7; 7 bases are a match to TRBD1. This CDR3 has 15 residues. J gave up 3 bases and V 4 bases, and 9 bases lay outside the gene matches. Germline loops: CDR1 PRHDT, CDR2 FYEKMQ (reference sequence). The CDR3 region has the DNA TGTGCCAGCAGCTCCAAAGAGACAGGGTACTACGAGCAGTACTTC. It translates to CASSSKETGYYEQYF.

The J gene is TRBJ2-2, the V gene TRBV6-5; 11 bases fit TRBD2. Germline trimming cut 6 bases from V and 1 base from J; bases unmatched to any gene: 4. This CDR3 is 16 amino acids long. Germline lookup yields CDR1 MNHEY and CDR2 SVGAGI. The CDR3 is CASSPGLAGNTGELFF. CDR3 DNA: TGTGCCAGCAGCCCCGGACTAGCGGGGAACACCGGGGAGCTGTTTTTT.

This clonotype was detected ten times or more. This chain joins TRBV19 and TRBJ2-6, with 7 nucleotides matching TRBD1. Per germline, CDR1 LNHDA and CDR2 SQIVND (reference sequence). CDR3 length equals 18 residues. The V and J ends lost 4 bases and 1 base, in that order; junction bases with no gene match: 10. As DNA, the CDR3 is TGTGCCAGTAGTACCCCAGACAGGGTTACGTCTGGGGCCAACGTCCTGACTTTC. Its translation: CASSTPDRVTSGANVLTF.